The following is a T cell receptor beta chain sequence with its context. What it recognizes is unknown. Germline V CDR1 and CDR2: PRHDT, FYEKMQ (reference sequence). V lost 1 base, J lost 2 bases, and 7 bases lay in between. The CDR3 is 14 amino acids. The source of the sample is a study of cytomegalovirus exposure and HLA in healthy donors. 60 Vbeta and 13 Jbeta primers were used in PCR. Sequencing used immunoSEQ multiplex PCR; TCRdb keeps in-frame clones, though not all of them. This sample's table has 150,000 to 200,000 clones. Overall study findings and caveats: The study put some 150 TCR beta chains on its list as cytomegalovirus-associated. Later analysis reportedly placed an Asian-associated ancestry cluster below the roughly 630-donor mean in N-insertions. In an earlier analysis, in about 530 donors, most V segments appeared productive either ~87% or ~30% of the time.

The clonotype was recovered from an older woman in good health and CMV-seronegative. The V and J genes are TRBV13 and TRBJ2-3; D is uncertain. The sequenced material came from PBMCs. The CDR3 reads CASSLASYTDTQYF. CDR3 nucleotide sequence: TGTGCCAGCAGCTTAGCATCCTACACAGATACGCAGTATTTT.